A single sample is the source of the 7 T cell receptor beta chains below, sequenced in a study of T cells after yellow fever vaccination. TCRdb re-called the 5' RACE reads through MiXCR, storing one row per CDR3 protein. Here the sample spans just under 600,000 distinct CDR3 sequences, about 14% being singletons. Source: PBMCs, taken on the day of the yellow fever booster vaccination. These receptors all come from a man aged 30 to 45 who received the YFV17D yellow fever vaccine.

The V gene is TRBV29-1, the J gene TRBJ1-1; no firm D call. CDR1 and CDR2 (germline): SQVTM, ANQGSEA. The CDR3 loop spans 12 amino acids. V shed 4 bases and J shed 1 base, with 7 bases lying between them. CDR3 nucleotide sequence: TGCAGCGTTGGGGTTACGAACACTGAAGCTTTCTTT. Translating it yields CSVGVTNTEAFF.

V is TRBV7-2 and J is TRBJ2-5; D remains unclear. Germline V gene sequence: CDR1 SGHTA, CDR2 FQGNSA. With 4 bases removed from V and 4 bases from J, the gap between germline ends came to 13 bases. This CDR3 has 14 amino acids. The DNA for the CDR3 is TGTGCCAGCAGCTCGATCTCTTTGTCAGAGACCCAGTACTTC. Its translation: CASSSISLSETQYF.

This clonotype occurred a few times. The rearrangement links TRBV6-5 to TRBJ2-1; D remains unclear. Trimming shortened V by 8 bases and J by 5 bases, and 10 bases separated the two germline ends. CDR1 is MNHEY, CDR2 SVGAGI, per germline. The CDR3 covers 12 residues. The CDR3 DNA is TGTGCCAGCGCCCGGGCGAACAATGAGCAGTTCTTC. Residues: CASARANNEQFF.

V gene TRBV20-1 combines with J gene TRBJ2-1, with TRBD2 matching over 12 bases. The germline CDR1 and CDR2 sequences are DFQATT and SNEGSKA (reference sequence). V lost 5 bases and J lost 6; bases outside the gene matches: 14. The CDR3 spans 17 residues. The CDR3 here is CSAGPTLLAGGTNEQFF. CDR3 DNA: TGCAGTGCTGGACCCACCCTACTAGCGGGAGGAACCAATGAGCAGTTCTTC.

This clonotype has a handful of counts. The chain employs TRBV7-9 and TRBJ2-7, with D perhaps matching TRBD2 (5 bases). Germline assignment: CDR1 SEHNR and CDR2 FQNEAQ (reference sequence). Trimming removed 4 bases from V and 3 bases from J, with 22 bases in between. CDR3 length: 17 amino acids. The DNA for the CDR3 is TGTGCCAGCAGCTCCACCCCGGGGAAAGGCAGAGGCTACGAGCAGTACTTC. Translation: CASSSTPGKGRGYEQYF.

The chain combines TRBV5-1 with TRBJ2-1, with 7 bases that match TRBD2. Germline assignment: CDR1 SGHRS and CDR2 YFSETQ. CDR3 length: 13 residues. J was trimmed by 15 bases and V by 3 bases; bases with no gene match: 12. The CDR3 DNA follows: TGCGCCAGCAGCTGGACTCCGGGGGAGGGTCGGTTCTTC. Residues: CASSWTPGEGRFF.

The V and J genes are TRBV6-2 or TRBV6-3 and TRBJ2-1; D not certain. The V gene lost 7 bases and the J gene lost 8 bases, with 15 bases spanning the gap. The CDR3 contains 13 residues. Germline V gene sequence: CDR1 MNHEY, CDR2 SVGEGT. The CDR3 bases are TGTGCCAGCAACGACCCCGGGTTCTATGAGCAGTTCTTC. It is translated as CASNDPGFYEQFF.